Below are 20 T cell receptor beta chains sequenced from a single sample in a study of a mutant IDH1 vaccine in newly diagnosed glioma. Clones were sequenced by immunoSEQ multiplex PCR, and TCRdb holds only the in-frame ones, with some missing. The sample comprises 75,000 to 100,000 clones, around 90% of which are singletons, and 0.5% to 0.6% rests with the top ten. Time point here: baseline, week 1 (first vaccination visit). Described treatment: pre-vaccination baseline after standard-of-care therapy. The input for sequencing was PBMCs, taken from a glioma patient treated with radiotherapy, temozolomide or both. These receptors were collected from a woman aged 45-65 years with glioma.

The chain has TRBV19 and TRBJ2-2; tentatively, D is TRBD2 (6 bases). V lost 6 bases, J lost 3 bases, and 11 bases lay in between. This CDR3 has 14 residues. Germline V gene data show CDR1 as LNHDA and CDR2 as SQIVND (reference sequence). The DNA for the CDR3 is TGTGCCAGTAGAGGAGGGCCGTACACCGGGGAGCTGTTTTTT. Translated, it gives CASRGGPYTGELFF.

The gene calls are TRBV7-8 and TRBJ2-7; D call uncertain. Germline loops: CDR1 SGHVS, CDR2 FQNEAQ. V was clipped by 5 bases and J by 2 bases, with 13 bases between them. The CDR3 extends over 14 amino acids. The CDR3 DNA is TGTGCCAGCAGCCACGGACGGTTTACCTACGAGCAGTACTTC. Its protein product is CASSHGRFTYEQYF.

The J gene is TRBJ2-5, the V gene TRBV6-1; TRBD2 matches at 13 bases. Germline V gene lookup returns CDR1 MNHNS and CDR2 SASEGT. The CDR3 has 19 residues. Trimming at V came to 1 base and at J to 5 bases, leaving 13 bases not matched to a gene. The DNA for the CDR3 is TGTGCCAGCAGTGAAGGAAGAACTAGCGGGAGGGGGTATTTGGAGACCCAGTACTTC. Translation gives CASSEGRTSGRGYLETQYF.

The rearrangement uses TRBV7-8 and TRBJ1-2; 7 bases map to TRBD1. The CDR3 contains 14 residues. J was trimmed by 4 bases and V by 2 bases; bases with no gene match: 4. Germline CDR1 and CDR2: SGHVS and FQNEAQ. CDR3 in DNA: TGTGCCAGCAGCTTAAGGGGGCGCAGCTATGGCTACACCTTC. Protein product: CASSLRGRSYGYTF.

The rearrangement joins TRBV7-9 to TRBJ2-2, with 8 bases that match TRBD2. Germline CDR1 is SEHNR and CDR2 is FQNEAQ (reference sequence). V gave up 3 bases and J gave up 1 base; unmatched junction bases: 4. This CDR3 spans 16 amino acids. The CDR3 sequence is CASSFQTSGNTGELFF. The CDR3 DNA reads as TGTGCCAGCAGCTTCCAAACTAGCGGGAACACCGGGGAGCTGTTTTTT.

The V gene is TRBV6-4, the J gene TRBJ1-1, with D possibly TRBD1 on 5 matching bases. The CDR3 totals 13 residues. Trimming took 5 bases from V and 0 from J, leaving 7 bases between them. Germline V gives CDR1 MRHNA, CDR2 SNTAGT. The CDR3 spells CASSRGMNTEAFF. As DNA, the CDR3 is TGTGCCAGCAGTCGGGGCATGAACACTGAAGCTTTCTTT.

The V gene is TRBV19, the J gene TRBJ1-2; D ambiguous. Between the trimmed V and J ends, which lost 9 bases and 6 bases, there was a span of 17 bases. Germline assignment: CDR1 LNHDA and CDR2 SQIVND (reference sequence). CDR3 length equals 13 residues. The CDR3 loop is CASMARATNGYTF. The CDR3 bases are TGTGCCAGCATGGCAAGAGCGACCAATGGCTACACCTTC.

The rearrangement joins TRBV30 to TRBJ2-7; TRBD1 matches at 9 bases. Germline values: CDR1 GTSNPN, CDR2 SVGIG (reference sequence). The CDR3 covers 13 residues. V lost 2 bases, J lost 5 bases, and 4 bases stayed unmatched. The CDR3 is CAWSTGGTDEQYF. DNA of the CDR3: TGTGCCTGGAGTACAGGGGGCACGGACGAGCAGTACTTC. The entire variable domain, with the rest obtained from reference TRBV30 and TRBJ2-7, is as follows: SQTIHQWPATLVQPVGSPLSLECTVEGTSNPNLYWYRQAAGRGLQLLFYSVGIGQISSEVPQNLSASRPQDRQFILSSKKLLLSDSGFYLCAWSTGGTDEQYFGPGTRLTVT.

The chain couples TRBV7-9 to TRBJ2-1, with 9 bases matching TRBD2. The V gene end was trimmed by 3 bases and the J gene end by 1 base; junction bases not matched to a gene: 7. This CDR3 is 17 amino acids long. The germline CDR1 and CDR2 sequences are SEHNR and FQNEAQ (reference sequence). CDR3 coding DNA: TGTGCCAGCAGCTTCCCTACCCTAGCGGGATCCTACAATGAGCAGTTCTTC. Translating gives CASSFPTLAGSYNEQFF.

This chain joins TRBV6-5 and TRBJ2-3, with D unclear. Trimming took off 2 bases at V and 6 bases at J, with 6 bases between the two ends. The CDR3 is 12 amino acids. Germline lookup yields CDR1 MNHEY and CDR2 SVGAGI. The CDR3 DNA follows: TGTGCCAGCAGTTACGGGTACGATACGCAGTATTTT. Translating gives CASSYGYDTQYF.

V usage is TRBV5-1 and J usage is TRBJ2-7; possibly TRBD2 for D (6 bases). V was trimmed by 6 bases and J by 0 bases, leaving 7 bases between them. Germline CDR1 reads SGHRS; CDR2 reads YFSETQ. CDR3 length: 12 residues. CDR3 amino acids: CASTSDSYEQYF. The DNA of the CDR3 is TGCGCCAGCACTAGCGACTCCTACGAGCAGTACTTC.

This clone has a single count. The V call is TRBV6-1, the J call TRBJ1-6; 11 bases agree with TRBD1. Germline V gene data show CDR1 as MNHNS and CDR2 as SASEGT. J lost 2 bases, V lost 2 bases, and 5 bases had no gene match. The CDR3 contains 18 residues. CDR3 nucleotide sequence: TGTGCCAGCAGTGAAAAAAGGACAGGGGGCGCCTATAATTCACCCCTCCACTTT. It codes for CASSEKRTGGAYNSPLHF.

This chain links TRBV18 with TRBJ1-5, with 7 bases that match TRBD1. The V gene end was trimmed by 6 bases and the J gene end by 3 bases; junction bases not matched to a gene: 11. The CDR3 contains 16 residues. CDR1 is KGHSH, CDR2 LQKENI, per germline. The chain's CDR3 is CASSVAGTDVNQPQHF. CDR3 sequence (DNA): TGTGCCAGCTCTGTCGCCGGGACAGACGTCAATCAGCCCCAGCATTTT.

The rearrangement joins TRBV10-3 to TRBJ1-2; the match to TRBD1 covers 11 bases. V lost 3 bases, J lost 6 bases, and 3 bases stayed unmatched. CDR1 ENHRY and CDR2 SYGVKD come from the germline V gene. This CDR3 has 14 amino acids. The CDR3 nucleotides are TGTGCCATCAGTGACTGGGGACAGGGGGATGGCTACACCTTC. It is translated as CAISDWGQGDGYTF.

The rearrangement uses TRBV7-9 and TRBJ1-2; D is perhaps TRBD1 (6 bases). The CDR3 sequence is 13 residues long. Germline CDR1 and CDR2: SEHNR and FQNEAQ (reference sequence). V lost 2 bases to trimming and J lost 7 bases, with 11 bases between them. CDR3 residues: CASSLNREVGYTF. Here the CDR3 DNA reads TGTGCCAGCAGCTTAAACAGGGAGGTTGGCTACACCTTC.

The chain joins TRBV7-2 to TRBJ2-3; D is tentatively TRBD1 or TRBD2 (5 bases each). The germline gives CDR1 SGHTA, CDR2 FQGNSA. Trimming took 4 bases from V and 7 from J, leaving 9 bases between them. There are 12 residues in the CDR3. CDR3 coding DNA: TGTGCCAGCAGCTCTTGGGGGAATACGCAGTATTTT. As protein: CASSSWGNTQYF.

The chain uses TRBV2 and TRBJ2-3; the D call may be TRBD1 or TRBD2 (5 bases each). The V end was cut by 6 bases, the J end by 3 bases, with 16 bases between. The CDR3 totals 15 residues. Looked up from germline, CDR1 is SNHLY and CDR2 is FYNNEI. Here the CDR3 reads CASRRDGQFTDTQYF. The CDR3 nucleotides are TGTGCCAGCAGACGGGACGGACAATTTACAGATACGCAGTATTTT.

V and J are TRBV28 and TRBJ2-2; 8 nucleotides match TRBD2. Looked up from germline, CDR1 is MDHEN and CDR2 is SYDVKM. Germline trimming cut 6 bases from V and 7 bases from J; bases unmatched to any gene: 22. This CDR3 is built from 19 residues. Here the CDR3 reads CASRGAWNGRGNRNGELFF. Here the CDR3 DNA reads TGTGCCAGCAGGGGCGCTTGGAACGGGAGGGGTAATCGGAACGGGGAGCTGTTTTTT.

The rearrangement uses TRBV5-4 and TRBJ2-7; D unclear. CDR1 SGHNT and CDR2 YYREEE come from the germline V gene (reference sequence). V lost 0 bases to trimming and J lost 0 bases, with 13 bases between them. The CDR3 is made up of 16 amino acids. The CDR3 DNA reads TGTGCCAGCAGCTTGGGACCCCAGGTTAGCTCCTACGAGCAGTACTTC. Its translation is CASSLGPQVSSYEQYF.

The chain recombines TRBV18 with TRBJ2-7; D may be TRBD1 or TRBD2 (5 bases each). CDR1 and CDR2 from the germline V gene are KGHSH and LQKENI. V was pared by 4 bases and J by 5 bases, with 18 bases between. This CDR3 region has 15 residues. The CDR3 loop is CASSRTPYRGDEQYF. DNA of the CDR3: TGTGCCAGCTCACGGACACCTTATCGAGGGGACGAGCAGTACTTC.